Sequencing of this TCR beta chain was carried out in a study of T cells in Graves' hyperthyroidism and ophthalmopathy. This clonotype came up a few times. Its specificity is unknown. The CDR3 is 15 amino acids. From germline, CDR1 is SGHVS and CDR2 FNYEAQ. The ends were cut back, 8 bases at V and 5 bases at J, with 22 bases in the middle. Broader study findings: Blood held most thyroid clonotypes expanded above 0.001 frequency.

The TCR beta CDR3 regions underwent amplification using RNA transcripts as the source. Primed by the HTBI set, a first-round RT-PCR was run on the TCR CDR3. TCRdb recomputed calls from the multiplex PCR reads with MiXCR, one row per CDR3 protein. The profile shows 490,000 or so distinct CDR3 sequences, about 15% of them singletons. The sequencing input was blood. The chain couples TRBV7-6 to TRBJ2-7; D unclear. This clonotype originated in a woman in her twenties or thirties with Graves' ophthalmopathy. CDR3 nucleotides: TGTGCCAGCGAGCCCTATGGGATTAACTCACACGAGCAGTACTTC. Protein product: CASEPYGINSHEQYF.